One sample yielded the 4 T cell receptor beta chains listed below, sequenced in a study of vaccination effects on CD4 cells after COVID-19. These receptors' antigens are unknown. After about 10 days in culture, the CD4+ T cells were isolated. Sequencing was performed with immunoSEQ multiplex PCR; in TCRdb, only in-frame clones are kept and a portion is missing. The sample holds tens of thousands of clones, about 69% seen once. The specimen was CD4+ T cells from PBMCs cultured without peptide, collected before COVID-19 vaccination. The receptor source for this set is a human donor who had a prior SARS-CoV-2 infection.

CDR3 in DNA: TGCGCCAGCAGCCAAGAGATCGTGGGGGGAGAGACCCAGTACTTC. It is translated as CASSQEIVGGETQYF. The J gene is TRBJ2-5, the V gene TRBV4-3; a weak D match, TRBD2 (6 bases). V gave up 0 bases and J gave up 4 bases, with 12 bases separating them. Germline lookup yields CDR1 LGHNA and CDR2 YSLEER. This CDR3 is 15 amino acids long.

The J gene is TRBJ2-5, the V gene TRBV30; 16 positions match TRBD2. Germline V gives CDR1 GTSNPN, CDR2 SVGIG (reference sequence). V trimming: 3 bases; J trimming: 5 bases; junction bases outside the gene matches: 6. The CDR3 runs 16 residues. CDR3 nucleotides: TGTGCCTGGAGCGGGACTAGCGGGAGGGCTCGGGAGACCCAGTACTTC. The encoded protein is CAWSGTSGRARETQYF. The whole variable domain, remainder taken from reference TRBV30 and TRBJ2-5, is SQTIHQWPATLVQPVGSPLSLECTVEGTSNPNLYWYRQAAGRGLQLLFYSVGIGQISSEVPQNLSASRPQDRQFILSSKKLLLSDSGFYLCAWSGTSGRARETQYFGPGTRLLVL.

The chain carries TRBV18 and TRBJ1-5; D remains ambiguous. The CDR3 is made up of 13 amino acids. CDR1 KGHSH and CDR2 LQKENI come from the germline V gene. The V end was cut by 0 bases, the J end by 0 bases, with 0 bases between. CDR3 in amino acids: CASSPPSNQPQHF. The CDR3 region has the DNA TGTGCCAGCTCACCACCTAGCAATCAGCCCCAGCATTTT.

The V and J genes are TRBV5-5 and TRBJ2-7, with D maybe TRBD2 (5 bases). The length of the CDR3 is 17 residues. Trimming stripped 3 bases from V and 0 bases from J, with 19 bases between. Germline CDR1 and CDR2: SGHKS and YYEKEE (reference sequence). CDR3 coding DNA: TGTGCCAGCAGCTGGCCCAGGAGGACCCCGAGCTCCTACGAGCAGTACTTC. Translating gives CASSWPRRTPSSYEQYF.